This T cell receptor beta chain was sequenced during a study of blood T cell repertoires in COVID-19. Across the whole study: The United States, Italy and Spain were the sources of the acute and convalescent COVID-19 samples.

Residents of approximately 25 US areas, aged roughly 18 to 89 years, made up the participants. Participants had their cohort set by participant-reported clinical history. Here immunoSEQ multiplex PCR was the method, and the copy in TCRdb shows in-frame clones only, minus some. Of about 290,000 clones in the sample, 89% were seen once. Germline V CDR1 and CDR2: SGHTA, FQGNSA. This CDR3 is built from 12 residues. V shed 3 bases and J shed 5 bases, with 4 bases lying between them. The sequence was obtained from a woman between 40 and 50 years old who had recovered from COVID-19. The J gene is TRBJ1-4, the V gene TRBV7-2; D gene ambiguous. The sequencing sample was made of PBMCs or T cells enriched from blood (not recorded which). The CDR3 DNA follows: TGTGCCAGCAGCTTCCCGAATGAAAAACTGTTTTTT. Protein: CASSFPNEKLFF.